This TCR beta chain was obtained from a study of siplizumab effects on memory and regulatory T cells. A remark on this clone: Its antigen is unidentified.

Clones were sequenced by immunoSEQ multiplex PCR, and TCRdb holds only the in-frame ones, with some missing. This sample has about 100,000 clones; around 90% occur once, and the top ten carry more than 10%. Overall study findings and caveats: Apparently more diverse than memory cells, naive T cells also seemed major alloresponse contributors.

The receptor comes from a human donor in good health. Sequenced sample: non-Treg CD4+ T cells sorted from blood.

CDR3 sequence reads: CASSNRLAEADTQYF. DNA of the CDR3: TGTGCCAGCAGCAACCGTCTAGCGGAGGCAGATACGCAGTATTTT. The V and J genes are TRBV6-5 and TRBJ2-3; 7 positions agree with TRBD2. Looked up from germline, CDR1 is MNHEY and CDR2 is SVGAGI. Trimming took 6 bases from V and 4 from J; bases not matched to a gene: 10. The CDR3 runs to 15 residues.